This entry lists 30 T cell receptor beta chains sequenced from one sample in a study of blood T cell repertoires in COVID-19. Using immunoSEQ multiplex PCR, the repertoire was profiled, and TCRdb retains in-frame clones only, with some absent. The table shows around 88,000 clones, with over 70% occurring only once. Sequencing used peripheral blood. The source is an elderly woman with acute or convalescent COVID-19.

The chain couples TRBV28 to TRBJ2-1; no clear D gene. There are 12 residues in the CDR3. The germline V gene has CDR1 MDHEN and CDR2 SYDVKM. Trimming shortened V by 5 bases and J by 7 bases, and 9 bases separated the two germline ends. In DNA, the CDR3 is TGTGCCAGCAGTGGTAGTCCTAATGAGCAGTTCTTC. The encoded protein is CASSGSPNEQFF. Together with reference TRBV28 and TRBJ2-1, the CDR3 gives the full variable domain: DVKVTQSSRYLVKRTGEKVFLECVQDMDHENMFWYRQDPGLGLRLIYFSYDVKMKEKGDIPEGYSVSREKKERFSLILESASTNQTSMYLCASSGSPNEQFFGPGTRLTVL.

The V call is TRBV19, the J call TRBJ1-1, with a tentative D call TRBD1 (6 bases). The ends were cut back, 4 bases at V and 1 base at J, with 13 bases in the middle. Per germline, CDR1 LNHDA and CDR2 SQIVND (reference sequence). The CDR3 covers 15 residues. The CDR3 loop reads CASSKQGRGNTEAFF. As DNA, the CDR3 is TGTGCCAGTAGTAAGCAGGGGAGAGGGAACACTGAAGCTTTCTTT.

The CDR3 nucleotides are TGTGCCAGCATGTCCGCTAGCGGGGGCGAGAGCACAGATACGCAGTATTTT. As protein: CASMSASGGESTDTQYF. V is TRBV28 and J is TRBJ2-3, with 10 bases lining up with TRBD2. Trimming removed 7 bases from V and 0 bases from J; junction bases left unmatched: 10. Germline-derived CDR1 and CDR2 are MDHEN and SYDVKM. The CDR3 runs 17 residues. The entire variable domain, with the rest obtained from reference TRBV28 and TRBJ2-3, is as follows: DVKVTQSSRYLVKRTGEKVFLECVQDMDHENMFWYRQDPGLGLRLIYFSYDVKMKEKGDIPEGYSVSREKKERFSLILESASTNQTSMYLCASMSASGGESTDTQYFGPGTRLTVL.

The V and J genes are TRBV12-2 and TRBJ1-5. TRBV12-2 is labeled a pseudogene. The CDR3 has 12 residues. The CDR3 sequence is CAPPGGEGPQHF. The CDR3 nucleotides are TGTGCACCCCCGGGGGGAGAGGGGCCCCAGCATTTT.

For the CDR3, the DNA is TGTGCCAGCAGTGTCGGAGGGCAGAACTATGGCTACACCTTC. Translated, it gives CASSVGGQNYGYTF. The chain recombines TRBV2 with TRBJ1-2; D remains unclear. Germline CDR1 reads SNHLY; CDR2 reads FYNNEI. The CDR3 extends over 14 amino acids. Trimming took 4 bases from V and 2 from J, leaving 11 bases between them. The variable domain in full, completed from reference TRBV2 and TRBJ1-2, reads EPEVTQTPSHQVTQMGQEVILRCVPISNHLYFYWYRQILGQKVEFLVSFYNNEISEKSEIFDDQFSVERPDGSNFTLKIRSTKLEDSAMYFCASSVGGQNYGYTFGSGTRLTVV.

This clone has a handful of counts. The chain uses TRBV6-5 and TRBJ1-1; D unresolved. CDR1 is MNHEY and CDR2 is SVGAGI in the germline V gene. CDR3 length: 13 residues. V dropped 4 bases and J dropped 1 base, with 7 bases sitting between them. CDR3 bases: TGTGCCAGCAGTTTTTCCGGGAACACTGAAGCTTTCTTT. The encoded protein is CASSFSGNTEAFF.

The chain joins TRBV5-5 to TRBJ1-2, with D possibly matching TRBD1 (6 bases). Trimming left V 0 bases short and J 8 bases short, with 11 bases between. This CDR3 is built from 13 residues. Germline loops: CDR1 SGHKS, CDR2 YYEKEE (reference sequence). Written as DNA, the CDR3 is TGTGCCAGCAGCTTGGACAGGGCAGGCGGCTACACCTTC. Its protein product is CASSLDRAGGYTF.

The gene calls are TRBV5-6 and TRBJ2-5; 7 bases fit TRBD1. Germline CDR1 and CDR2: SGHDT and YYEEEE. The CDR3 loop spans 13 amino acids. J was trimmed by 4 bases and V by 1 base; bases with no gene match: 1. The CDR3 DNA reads TGTGCCAGCAGCTTGCGGGACAGAGAGACCCAGTACTTC. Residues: CASSLRDRETQYF.

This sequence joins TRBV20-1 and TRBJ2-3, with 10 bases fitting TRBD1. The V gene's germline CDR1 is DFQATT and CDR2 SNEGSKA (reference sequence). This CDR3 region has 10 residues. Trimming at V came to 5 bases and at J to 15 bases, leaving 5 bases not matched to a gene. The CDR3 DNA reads TGCAGTGCTGCCCGGGACAGGGGATATTTT. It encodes CSAARDRGYF.

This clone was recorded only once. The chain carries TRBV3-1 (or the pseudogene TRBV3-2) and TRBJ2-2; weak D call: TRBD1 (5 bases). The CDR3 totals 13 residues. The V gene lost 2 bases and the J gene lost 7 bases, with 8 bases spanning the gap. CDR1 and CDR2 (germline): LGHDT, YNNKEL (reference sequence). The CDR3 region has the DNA TGTGCCAGCAGCCAACAGGGATTCGGGGAGCTGTTTTTT. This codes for CASSQQGFGELFF.

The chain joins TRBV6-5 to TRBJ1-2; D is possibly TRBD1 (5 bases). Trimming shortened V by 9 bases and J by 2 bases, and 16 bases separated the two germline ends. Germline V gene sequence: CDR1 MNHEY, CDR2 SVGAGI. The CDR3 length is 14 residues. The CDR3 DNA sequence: TGTGCCAGAACCCCTCCGGAGGGGAACTATGGCTACACCTTC. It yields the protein CARTPPEGNYGYTF.

This CDR3 reads CASSGDSRTDTQYF. As DNA, the CDR3 is TGTGCCAGCAGCGGCGACTCCCGCACAGATACGCAGTATTTT. V usage is TRBV9 and J usage is TRBJ2-3; D is unclear. The CDR3 is 14 residues long. The V end lost 3 bases, the J end lost 1 base, and 9 bases lay between the germline ends. Germline V gene data show CDR1 as SGDLS and CDR2 as YYNGEE.

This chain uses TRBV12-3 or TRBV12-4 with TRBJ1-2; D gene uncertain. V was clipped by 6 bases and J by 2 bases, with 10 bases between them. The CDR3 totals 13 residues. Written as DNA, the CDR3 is TGTGCCAGCAGCAGGACGGGGAACTATGGCTACACCTTC. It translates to CASSRTGNYGYTF.

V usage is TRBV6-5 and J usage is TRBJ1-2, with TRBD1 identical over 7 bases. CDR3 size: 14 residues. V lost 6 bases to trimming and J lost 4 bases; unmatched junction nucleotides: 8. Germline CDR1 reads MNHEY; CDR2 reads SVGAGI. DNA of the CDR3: TGTGCCAGCAGCGACACCGGGACAGCCTATGGCTACACCTTC. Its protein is CASSDTGTAYGYTF.

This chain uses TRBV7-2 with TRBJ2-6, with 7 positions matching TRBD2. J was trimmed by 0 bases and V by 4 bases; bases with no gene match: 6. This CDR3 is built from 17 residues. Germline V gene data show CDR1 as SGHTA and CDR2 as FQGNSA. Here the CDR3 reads CASSSERGYSGANVLTF. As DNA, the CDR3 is TGTGCCAGCAGCTCCGAGCGGGGCTACTCTGGGGCCAACGTCCTGACTTTC.

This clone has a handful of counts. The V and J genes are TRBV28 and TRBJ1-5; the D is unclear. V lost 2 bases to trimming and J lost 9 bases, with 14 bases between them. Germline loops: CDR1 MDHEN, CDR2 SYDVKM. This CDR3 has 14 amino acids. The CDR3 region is CASSLGPVLGPQHF. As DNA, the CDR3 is TGTGCCAGCAGTTTAGGGCCAGTCTTGGGGCCCCAGCATTTT. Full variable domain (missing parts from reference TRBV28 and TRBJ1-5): DVKVTQSSRYLVKRTGEKVFLECVQDMDHENMFWYRQDPGLGLRLIYFSYDVKMKEKGDIPEGYSVSREKKERFSLILESASTNQTSMYLCASSLGPVLGPQHFGDGTRLSIL.

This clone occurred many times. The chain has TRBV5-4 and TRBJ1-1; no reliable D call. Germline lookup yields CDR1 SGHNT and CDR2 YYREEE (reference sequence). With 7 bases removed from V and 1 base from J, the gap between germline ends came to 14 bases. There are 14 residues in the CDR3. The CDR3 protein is CASSFRSQNTEAFF. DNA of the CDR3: TGTGCCAGCTCCTTTAGATCCCAGAACACTGAAGCTTTCTTT.

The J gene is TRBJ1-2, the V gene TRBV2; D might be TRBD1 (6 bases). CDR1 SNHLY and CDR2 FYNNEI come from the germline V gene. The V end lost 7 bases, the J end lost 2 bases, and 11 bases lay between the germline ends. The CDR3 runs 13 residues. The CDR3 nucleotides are TGTGCCAGCACTTCAGGACAGAACTATGGCTACACCTTC. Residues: CASTSGQNYGYTF.

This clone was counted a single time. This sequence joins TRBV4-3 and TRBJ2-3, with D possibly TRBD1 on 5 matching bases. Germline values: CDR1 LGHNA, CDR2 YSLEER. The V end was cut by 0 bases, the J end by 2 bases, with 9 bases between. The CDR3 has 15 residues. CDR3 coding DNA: TGCGCCAGCAGCCAAGACAGGGTTCACACAGATACGCAGTATTTT. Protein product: CASSQDRVHTDTQYF.

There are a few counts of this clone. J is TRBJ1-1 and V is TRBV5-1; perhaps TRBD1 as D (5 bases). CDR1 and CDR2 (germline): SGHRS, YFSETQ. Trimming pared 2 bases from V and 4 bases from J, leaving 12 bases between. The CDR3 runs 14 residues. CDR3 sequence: CASSFRGLSTEAFF. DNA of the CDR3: TGCGCCAGCAGCTTTAGGGGATTGAGCACTGAAGCTTTCTTT.

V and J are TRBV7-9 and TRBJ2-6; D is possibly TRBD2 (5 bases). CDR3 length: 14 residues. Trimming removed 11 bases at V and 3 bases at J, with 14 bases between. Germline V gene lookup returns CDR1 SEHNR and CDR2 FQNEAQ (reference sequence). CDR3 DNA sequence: TGTGCCGTGGAGAGAGGGCTTGGGGCCAACGTCCTGACTTTC. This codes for CAVERGLGANVLTF.

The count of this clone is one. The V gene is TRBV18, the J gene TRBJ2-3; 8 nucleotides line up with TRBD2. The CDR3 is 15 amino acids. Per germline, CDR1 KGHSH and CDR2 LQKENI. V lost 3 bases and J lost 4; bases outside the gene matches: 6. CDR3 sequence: CASSPRGGGPDTQYF. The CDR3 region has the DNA TGTGCCAGCTCACCGCGTGGCGGGGGGCCAGATACGCAGTATTTT.

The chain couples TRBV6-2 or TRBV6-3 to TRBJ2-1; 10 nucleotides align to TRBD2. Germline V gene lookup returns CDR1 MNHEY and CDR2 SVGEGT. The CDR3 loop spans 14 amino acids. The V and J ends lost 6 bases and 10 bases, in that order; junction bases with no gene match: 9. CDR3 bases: TGTGCCAGCAGCCAAGTAGCGGGGGGCTTAGAGCAGTTCTTC. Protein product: CASSQVAGGLEQFF.

CDR3 residues: CASSFYSGGVKDTQYF. CDR3 nucleotide sequence: TGTGCCAGCAGCTTCTATAGCGGGGGGGTAAAAGATACGCAGTATTTT. The gene calls are TRBV5-4 and TRBJ2-3, with TRBD2 identical over 11 bases. The V gene end was trimmed by 2 bases and the J gene end by 5 bases; junction bases not matched to a gene: 7. The CDR3 length is 16 residues. Per the germline V gene, CDR1 is SGHNT and CDR2 is YYREEE (reference sequence).

CDR3 sequence: CASSIMGQLQETQYF. Here the CDR3 DNA reads TGTGCCAGTAGTATAATGGGACAGCTACAAGAGACCCAGTACTTC. The gene calls are TRBV19 and TRBJ2-5, with 7 bases matching TRBD1. The V and J ends lost 2 bases and 2 bases, in that order; junction bases with no gene match: 5. This CDR3 region has 15 residues. CDR1 and CDR2 (germline): LNHDA, SQIVND (reference sequence).

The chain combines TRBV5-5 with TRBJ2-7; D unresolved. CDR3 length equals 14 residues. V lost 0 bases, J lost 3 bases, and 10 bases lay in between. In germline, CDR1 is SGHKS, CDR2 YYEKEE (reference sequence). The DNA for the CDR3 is TGTGCCAGCAGCTTGGGACACTGGATCTACGAGCAGTACGTC. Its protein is CASSLGHWIYEQYV.

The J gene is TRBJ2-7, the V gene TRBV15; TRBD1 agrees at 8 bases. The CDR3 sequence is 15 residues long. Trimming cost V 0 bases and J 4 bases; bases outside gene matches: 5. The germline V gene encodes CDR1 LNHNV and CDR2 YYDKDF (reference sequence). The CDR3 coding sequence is TGTGCCACCAGCAGAGAGGGGACAGGCCAATACGAGCAGTACTTC. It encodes CATSREGTGQYEQYF.

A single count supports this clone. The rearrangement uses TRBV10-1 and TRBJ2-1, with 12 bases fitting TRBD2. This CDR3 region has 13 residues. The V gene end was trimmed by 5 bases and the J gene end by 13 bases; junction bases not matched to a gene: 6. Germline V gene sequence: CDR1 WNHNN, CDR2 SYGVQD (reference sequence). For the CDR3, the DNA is TGCGCCAGCAGTTCTAGCGGGGGGGCCTCCCAGTTCTTC. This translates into CASSSSGGASQFF.

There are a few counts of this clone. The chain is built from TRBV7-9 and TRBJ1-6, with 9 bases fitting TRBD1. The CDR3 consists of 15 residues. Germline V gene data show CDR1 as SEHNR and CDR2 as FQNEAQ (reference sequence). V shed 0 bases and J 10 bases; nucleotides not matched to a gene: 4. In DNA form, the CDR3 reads TGTGCCAGCAGCTTAGCCGGGACAGGGTACTCACCCCTCCACTTT. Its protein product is CASSLAGTGYSPLHF. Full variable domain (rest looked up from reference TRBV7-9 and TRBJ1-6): DTGVSQNPRHKITKRGQNVTFRCDPISEHNRLYWYRQTLGQGPEFLTYFQNEAQLEKSRLLSDRFSAERPKGSFSTLEIQRTEQGDSAMYLCASSLAGTGYSPLHFGNGTRLTVT.

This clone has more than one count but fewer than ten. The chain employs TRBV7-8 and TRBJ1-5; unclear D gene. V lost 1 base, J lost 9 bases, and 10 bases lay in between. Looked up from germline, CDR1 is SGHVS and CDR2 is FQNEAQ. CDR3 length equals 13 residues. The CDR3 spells CASSLEHARPQHF. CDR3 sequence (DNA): TGTGCCAGCAGCTTAGAACACGCTCGGCCCCAGCATTTT.